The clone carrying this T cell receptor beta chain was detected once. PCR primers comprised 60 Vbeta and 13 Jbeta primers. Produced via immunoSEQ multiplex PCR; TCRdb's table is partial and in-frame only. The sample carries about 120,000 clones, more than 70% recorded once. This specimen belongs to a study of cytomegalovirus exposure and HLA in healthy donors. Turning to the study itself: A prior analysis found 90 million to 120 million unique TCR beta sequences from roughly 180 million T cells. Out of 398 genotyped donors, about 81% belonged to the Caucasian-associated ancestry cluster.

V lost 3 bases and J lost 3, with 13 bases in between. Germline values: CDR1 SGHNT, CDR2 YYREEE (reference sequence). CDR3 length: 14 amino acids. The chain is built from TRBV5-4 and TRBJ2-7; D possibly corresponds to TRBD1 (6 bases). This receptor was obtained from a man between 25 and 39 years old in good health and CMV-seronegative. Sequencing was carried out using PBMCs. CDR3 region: CASSSDGQHYEQYF. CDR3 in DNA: TGTGCCAGCAGCTCGGACGGACAGCACTACGAGCAGTACTTC.